This is a list of T cell receptor beta chains from one sample in a study of T cell changes during pregnancy in multiple sclerosis. Profiled with immunoSEQ multiplex PCR; TCRdb holds only in-frame clones, not every one. This table has tens of thousands of clones, more than 85% appearing once. The sequencing used CD8+ T cells from peripheral blood mononuclear cells, collected after pregnancy. Receptors were obtained from a female donor with multiple sclerosis, enrolled in a pregnancy study. CDR3s include the opening cysteine and the closing phenylalanine or tryptophan. A D gene is named only where the DNA matches it firmly. Clone size, where shown, is once, few, many, or a class for clones that have expanded.

NA	TRBJ2-7	NA	TRBV10-3	TGTGCCATCAGCCCTACATCGAGAGGGTTCTACGAGCAGTACTTC	CAISPTSRGFYEQYF
TRBD2	TRBJ2-7	NA	TRBV2	TGTGCCAGCATGGGACTAGCGGAGACCTCCTACGAGCAGTACTTC	CASMGLAETSYEQYF
TRBD2	TRBJ2-7	NA	TRBV19	TGTGCCAGTAGTGGGTTAGCGGGAGGGAGTCACTACGAGCAGTACTTC	CASSGLAGGSHYEQYF
NA	TRBJ2-1	once	TRBV2	TGTGCCAGCGGAGGGGCTTATGAGCAGTTCTTC	CASGGAYEQFF
NA	TRBJ1-1	NA	TRBV7-6	TGTGCCAGCAGCCCGATGCGGAACACTGAAGCTTTCTTT	CASSPMRNTEAFF
NA	TRBJ1-1	NA	TRBV27	TGTGCCAGCAGTTTAATCCCGGTGCGGGGGAACACTGAAGCTTTCTTT	CASSLIPVRGNTEAFF
NA	TRBJ1-1	few	TRBV18	TGTGCCAGCTCACCACGGCTCAGTGAGAACACTGAAGCTTTCTTT	CASSPRLSENTEAFF
TRBD2	TRBJ2-2	once	TRBV6-1	TGTGCCAGCAGTGATCGGGGTATGACTAGCGGAGACACCGGGGAGCTGTTTTTT	CASSDRGMTSGDTGELFF
NA	TRBJ1-1	NA	TRBV29-1	TGCAGCGTTCTATGGGAGGGGGACACTGAAGCTTTCTTT	CSVLWEGDTEAFF
TRBD2	TRBJ2-1	NA	TRBV29-1	TGCAGCGTTGGCGGGAGTAGCTCCTACAATGAGCAGTTCTTC	CSVGGSSSYNEQFF
TRBD1	TRBJ1-3	NA	TRBV2	TGTGCCAGCAAAGCCGGACAGGGAACTGGAAACACCATATATTTT	CASKAGQGTGNTIYF
NA	TRBJ2-3	NA	TRBV30	TGTGCCTGGGAGGCAGATACGCAGTATTTT	CAWEADTQYF
NA	TRBJ2-7	NA	TRBV6-5	TGTGCCAGCAGTCTAACCGCGGGACAGAGCTACGAGCAGTACTTC	CASSLTAGQSYEQYF
NA	TRBJ2-1	NA	TRBV11-2	TGTGCCAGCAGCTTAACTCCCTACGACAATGAGCAGTTCTTC	CASSLTPYDNEQFF
TRBD1	TRBJ1-5	NA	TRBV5-5	TGTGCCAGCAGCTGGGGGGACAGTAGCAATCAGCCCCAGCATTTT	CASSWGDSSNQPQHF
NA	TRBJ1-5	once	TRBV4-1	TGCGCCAGCAGCCTTCAGGAGTCTTCTACAGGTCCCCAGCATTTT	CASSLQESSTGPQHF
NA	TRBJ1-6	NA	TRBV7-8	TGTGCCAGCAGCCCCGCAGGACAGTCCTATAATTCACCCCTCCACTTT	CASSPAGQSYNSPLHF